These 6 T cell receptor beta chains were sequenced from one sample in a study of cytomegalovirus exposure and HLA in healthy donors. Vbeta (60) and Jbeta (13) primers were used in the PCR. Measured with immunoSEQ multiplex PCR; TCRdb has only the in-frame clones, and not every one. The sample lists more than 65,000 clones; 65% to 70% were seen once. The specimen sequenced was PBMCs. Receptor source: a woman in her 50s in good health and CMV-seropositive.

The rearrangement links TRBV7-9 to TRBJ1-4; D is possibly TRBD1 (5 bases). CDR3 length: 13 amino acids. V was pared by 6 bases and J by 0 bases, with 5 bases between. Germline V CDR1 and CDR2: SEHNR, FQNEAQ (reference sequence). CDR3 region: CASRQATNEKLFF. Written as DNA, the CDR3 is TGTGCCAGCAGACAGGCAACTAATGAAAAACTGTTTTTT.

In this sample, this clone turned up once. The chain uses TRBV6-1 and TRBJ1-5, with no clear D. CDR1 MNHNS and CDR2 SASEGT come from the germline V gene. The CDR3 runs to 13 residues. The V and J ends lost 5 bases and 4 bases respectively, with 9 bases between them. This chain's CDR3 is CASSSGVNQPQHF. CDR3 in DNA: TGTGCCAGCAGTTCAGGCGTAAATCAGCCCCAGCATTTT.

This chain connects TRBV12-5 to TRBJ1-1; 9 bases map to TRBD1. Looked up from germline, CDR1 is LGHNT and CDR2 is FRNRAP. This CDR3 is 15 amino acids long. Trimming at V came to 4 bases and at J to 1 base, leaving 4 bases not matched to a gene. CDR3 residues: CASGSTGGPNTEAFF. CDR3 sequence (DNA): TGTGCTAGTGGTTCCACAGGGGGCCCGAACACTGAAGCTTTCTTT.

The gene calls are TRBV7-2 and TRBJ2-1; possible D gene TRBD2, 6 bases. The CDR3 runs to 14 residues. Germline CDR1 SGHTA, CDR2 FQGNSA. Trimming left V 7 bases short and J 3 bases short, with 13 bases between. The CDR3 DNA is TGTGCCAGCACCCCGGGGAGGCTCTACAATGAGCAGTTCTTC. This codes for CASTPGRLYNEQFF.

This clone was seen once. The CDR3 region has the DNA TGTGCCAGCAGCGTCCCCTATAAGCATACGCAGTATTTT. Translation gives CASSVPYKHTQYF. The chain employs TRBV11-2 and TRBJ2-3; unclear D gene. Trimming stripped 5 bases from V and 7 bases from J, with 13 bases between. CDR3 length: 13 amino acids. CDR1 and CDR2 from the germline V gene are SGHAT and FQNNGV.

There are a few counts of this clone. The sample has other DNA sequences that encode this CDR3 too. V gene TRBV9 combines with J gene TRBJ1-2, with 9 positions matching TRBD1. V lost 3 bases to trimming and J lost 3 bases; unmatched junction nucleotides: 3. There are 14 residues in the CDR3. Germline lookup yields CDR1 SGDLS and CDR2 YYNGEE. CDR3 in DNA: TGTGCCAGCAGCGAGGGGACAGGGTACTATGGCTACACCTTC. Translated, it gives CASSEGTGYYGYTF.